This paragraph covers one T cell receptor beta chain sequence. This entry comes from a study of T cell responses to AZD1222 COVID-19 vaccine. TCRdb's copy holds only in-frame clones and misses some; the assay was immunoSEQ multiplex PCR. This repertoire shows about 160,000 clones, less than 95% found once; its top ten account for about 4.5%. Germline CDR1 reads MGHRA; CDR2 reads YSYEKL. The CDR3 sequence is 16 residues long. The V gene end was trimmed by 4 bases and the J gene end by 2 bases; junction bases not matched to a gene: 5. The TCR sequence derives from an adult in good health. The genes are TRBV4-1 and TRBJ2-7; 13 bases align to TRBD2. The sequences come from peripheral blood, collected on day 0 of AZD1222 vaccination. The CDR3 is CASSRGLAGDPYEQYF. The DNA for the CDR3 is TGCGCCAGCAGCCGAGGACTAGCGGGGGACCCCTACGAGCAGTACTTC.